Shown below are 24 T cell receptor beta chains from a single sample sequenced in a study of response to subunit inactivated influenza vaccine. TCRdb re-called the RT-PCR reads with MiXCR, one entry per CDR3 protein. The sample lists 150,000 to 200,000 distinct CDR3 sequences; less than 15% were seen once. The sample was also linked to a second study, of T cells expressing NK-cell markers. Per that study: Synthesis of TCR beta cDNA relied on 5'RACE template switching carrying UMIs.

The sequencing here drew on CD8+ T cells sorted from PBMCs, taken 11 to 12 days after vaccination. These receptors were collected from a man aged 50-60 years who received an inactivated influenza vaccine.

The V and J genes are TRBV11-2 and TRBJ1-1; no clear D gene. Per the germline V gene, CDR1 is SGHAT and CDR2 is FQNNGV. The germline V and J ends were trimmed by 3 bases and 0 bases, with 11 bases remaining between them. CDR3 size: 15 residues. Written as DNA, the CDR3 is TGTGCCAGCAGCTTGGGTCAAGGGCTGAACACTGAAGCTTTCTTT. It yields the protein CASSLGQGLNTEAFF.

This chain uses TRBV12-3 or TRBV12-4 with TRBJ2-7; 10 nucleotides agree with TRBD2. The CDR3 is made up of 14 amino acids. J lost 6 bases, V lost 6 bases, and 8 bases had no gene match. The CDR3 spells CASSFSGGLSEQYF. Written as DNA, the CDR3 is TGTGCCAGCAGCTTTAGCGGGGGGTTAAGCGAGCAGTACTTC.

This chain links TRBV4-3 with TRBJ2-2; 7 bases fit TRBD2. The CDR3 has 16 residues. The trim removed 0 bases at V and 5 bases at J, leaving 6 bases unmatched. The germline CDR1 and CDR2 sequences are LGHNA and YSLEER. Here the CDR3 reads CASSQDRRGRTGELFF. The CDR3 coding sequence is TGCGCCAGCAGCCAAGATCGGCGGGGGAGAACCGGGGAGCTGTTTTTT.

This clonotype was observed a single time. V usage is TRBV19 and J usage is TRBJ2-7; 12 bases agree with TRBD1. V lost 5 bases to trimming and J lost 3 bases; unmatched junction nucleotides: 5. Germline CDR1 reads LNHDA; CDR2 reads SQIVND (reference sequence). There are 15 residues in the CDR3. CDR3 amino acids: CASSPGTGGGYEQYF. Written as DNA, the CDR3 is TGTGCCAGTAGTCCGGGGACAGGGGGCGGCTACGAGCAGTACTTC. The variable domain in full, completed from reference TRBV19 and TRBJ2-7, reads DGGITQSPKYLFRKEGQNVTLSCEQNLNHDAMYWYRQDPGQGLRLIYYSQIVNDFQKGDIAEGYSVSREKKESFPLTVTSAQKNPTAFYLCASSPGTGGGYEQYFGPGTRLTVT.

The V and J genes are TRBV10-3 and TRBJ1-3; tentatively, D is TRBD1 (5 bases). The CDR3 extends over 15 amino acids. The germline V gene encodes CDR1 ENHRY and CDR2 SYGVKD. Trimming shortened V by 7 bases and J by 0 bases, and 13 bases separated the two germline ends. CDR3 sequence (DNA): TGTGCCATCACTTCCCCGGGGACCTCTGGAAACACCATATATTTT. Protein sequence: CAITSPGTSGNTIYF.

The chain combines TRBV16 with TRBJ1-1, with D tentatively TRBD1 (5 bases). The CDR3 totals 16 residues. V was clipped by 2 bases and J by 0 bases, with 13 bases between them. Germline CDR1 is KGHSY and CDR2 is FQNENV. The chain's CDR3 is CASSQPAGPLNTEAFF. The CDR3, as DNA: TGTGCCAGCAGCCAACCGGCGGGGCCTTTGAACACTGAAGCTTTCTTT.

This chain links TRBV27 with TRBJ2-7, with 7 bases fitting TRBD2. The CDR3 is made up of 15 amino acids. After removal of 6 bases from V and 4 bases from J, the junction contained 12 bases not matched to a gene. From germline, CDR1 is MNHEY and CDR2 SMNVEV (reference sequence). CDR3 residues: CASRGGSVKGYEQYF. CDR3 nucleotides: TGTGCCAGCAGAGGCGGGAGTGTAAAGGGATACGAGCAGTACTTC.

In its sample, this clonotype was seen many times. The chain links TRBV28 to TRBJ2-3, with TRBD2 matching 9 bases. After removal of 6 bases from V and 3 bases from J, the junction contained 7 bases not matched to a gene. The CDR3 has 15 amino acids. Looked up from germline, CDR1 is MDHEN and CDR2 is SYDVKM. CDR3 bases: TGTGCCAGCAGCCGGACTAGCGCCCGGACAGATACGCAGTATTTT. It codes for CASSRTSARTDTQYF.

The CDR3 region is CASSLFGRETYEQYF. The DNA for the CDR3 is TGTGCCAGCAGTTTATTTGGGCGGGAAACCTACGAGCAGTACTTC. The V call is TRBV12-3 or TRBV12-4, the J call TRBJ2-7, with D perhaps matching TRBD2 (6 bases). The germline V and J ends were trimmed by 2 bases and 2 bases, with 13 bases remaining between them. The CDR3 is 15 residues long.

The V call is TRBV9, the J call TRBJ1-1; 10 bases agree with TRBD1. The CDR3 is made up of 17 amino acids. CDR1 SGDLS and CDR2 YYNGEE come from the germline V gene. J gave up 1 base and V 3 bases, and 9 bases lay outside the gene matches. The CDR3 DNA is TGTGCCAGCAGCGCCGGGACAGGGGTCGGGAAGAACACTGAAGCTTTCTTT. Amino acid sequence: CASSAGTGVGKNTEAFF.

This clonotype was recorded many times. The V and J genes are TRBV4-3 and TRBJ2-1; 8 positions agree with TRBD2. Germline assignment: CDR1 LGHNA and CDR2 YSLEER. Trimming cost V 1 base and J 7 bases; bases outside gene matches: 12. This CDR3 is built from 17 residues. Written as DNA, the CDR3 is TGCGCCAGCAGCCAAGGGTTCGGTAGCGGGACCGCTAATGAGCAGTTCTTC. It translates to CASSQGFGSGTANEQFF.

The CDR3 coding sequence is TGCGCCAGCAGTGAGACTAGTTTGTCCTACGAGCAGTACTTC. It is translated as CASSETSLSYEQYF. The gene calls are TRBV5-1 and TRBJ2-7; maybe TRBD2 (6 bases). This CDR3 contains 14 residues. Germline lookup yields CDR1 SGHRS and CDR2 YFSETQ. V was shortened by 5 bases and J by 1 base, with 13 bases between the two germline ends.

This clonotype was seen repeatedly, ten times or more. The chain is built from TRBV7-8 and TRBJ2-1, with D perhaps TRBD1 (8 bases). Germline lookup yields CDR1 SGHVS and CDR2 FQNEAQ. Trimming pared 8 bases from V and 4 bases from J, leaving 18 bases between. This CDR3 is built from 15 residues. In nucleotides, the CDR3 is TGTGCCAGCGATACAACAGGGGGGGGGTACAATGAGCAGTTCTTC. The encoded protein is CASDTTGGGYNEQFF.

The V call is TRBV29-1, the J call TRBJ2-5, with 7 nucleotides matching TRBD1. Germline-derived CDR1 and CDR2 are SQVTM and ANQGSEA. Trimming cost V 5 bases and J 7 bases; bases outside gene matches: 7. This CDR3 is 12 amino acids long. CDR3 loop: CSVNYRGLTQYF. CDR3 bases: TGCAGCGTTAATTACAGGGGTTTGACCCAGTACTTC.

This clonotype was counted only a few times. This chain uses TRBV12-3 or TRBV12-4 with TRBJ2-7, with D hard to call. This CDR3 contains 13 residues. V was trimmed by 0 bases and J by 3 bases, leaving 6 bases between them. CDR3 amino acids: CASSLATIYEQYF. CDR3 in DNA: TGTGCCAGCAGTTTAGCGACGATCTACGAGCAGTACTTC.

To note about this clonotype: This may be a read error, as it is one base from a much larger clone. The V call is TRBV29-1, the J call TRBJ2-7; 10 bases map to TRBD1. Per germline, CDR1 SQVTM and CDR2 ANQGSEA. J was trimmed by 6 bases and V by 5 bases; bases with no gene match: 10. There are 14 residues in the CDR3. CDR3 nucleotide sequence: TGCAGCGTTTCCGGGACAGGGGCACACTTCGAGCAGTACTTC. It specifies CSVSGTGAHFEQYF.

The chain employs TRBV7-2 and TRBJ2-1; TRBD2 matches at 13 bases. The CDR3 is 16 amino acids. With 6 bases clipped from V and 4 bases from J, the junction kept 6 bases outside the gene matches. Germline CDR1 reads SGHTA; CDR2 reads FQGNSA. In DNA form, the CDR3 reads TGTGCCAGCAGTTGGGGACTAGCGGGACCATACAATGAGCAGTTCTTC. Amino acids: CASSWGLAGPYNEQFF.

The sample holds a few counts of this clonotype. The V call is TRBV24-1, the J call TRBJ2-7; 9 bases are shared with TRBD1. Trimming at V came to 9 bases and at J to 6 bases, leaving 8 bases not matched to a gene. The CDR3 is made up of 13 amino acids. Looked up from germline, CDR1 is KGHDR and CDR2 is SFDVKD. CDR3 in amino acids: CATQTGGNPEQYF. Written as DNA, the CDR3 is TGTGCCACCCAGACAGGGGGAAACCCCGAGCAGTACTTC.

This clonotype came up a few times. This sequence joins TRBV27 and TRBJ1-2; D not certain. The CDR3 has 14 amino acids. The germline V gene has CDR1 MNHEY and CDR2 SMNVEV (reference sequence). The V and J ends lost 2 bases and 0 bases respectively, with 7 bases between them. Written as DNA, the CDR3 is TGTGCCAGCAGTTTACTCTTAACTAACTATGGCTACACCTTC. Protein sequence: CASSLLLTNYGYTF.

In its sample, this clonotype was seen many times. The V call is TRBV27, the J call TRBJ2-1; a weak D match, TRBD2 (7 bases). The CDR3 spans 15 residues. Germline CDR1 is MNHEY and CDR2 is SMNVEV (reference sequence). Trimming left V 3 bases short and J 10 bases short, with 19 bases between. In DNA form, the CDR3 reads TGTGCCAGCAGTTTCCTAGGGGGGGAAGCAGGGGAGCAGTTCTTC. This translates into CASSFLGGEAGEQFF.

This clonotype was seen more than once but under ten times. V gene TRBV10-3 combines with J gene TRBJ1-4, with 8 bases lining up with TRBD1. CDR1 and CDR2 (germline): ENHRY, SYGVKD. The length of the CDR3 is 14 residues. J lost 4 bases, V lost 8 bases, and 6 bases had no gene match. CDR3 DNA: TGTGCCATCCGCGGGACAGGCCTTAATGAAAAACTGTTTTTT. It is translated as CAIRGTGLNEKLFF.

The chain recombines TRBV29-1 with TRBJ2-5, with D possibly being TRBD2 (7 bases). The CDR3 covers 16 residues. V lost 7 bases and J lost 1, with 22 bases in between. The germline CDR1 and CDR2 sequences are SQVTM and ANQGSEA. The CDR3 DNA sequence: TGCAGCGCTACTCGGGGAGGGGGGGAAGTCCAAGAGACCCAGTACTTC. This encodes CSATRGGGEVQETQYF.

This clonotype has only a few counts. The chain uses TRBV29-1 and TRBJ2-3; possible D gene TRBD2, 5 bases. V lost 7 bases and J 0 bases, leaving 17 bases between the germline ends. The CDR3 has 15 amino acids. Germline V gives CDR1 SQVTM, CDR2 ANQGSEA. This CDR3 is CSAYSATTSTDTQYF. CDR3 nucleotide sequence: TGCAGCGCCTATAGCGCGACTACTAGCACAGATACGCAGTATTTT.

J is TRBJ2-7 and V is TRBV5-1, with 7 bases matching TRBD1. V shed 4 bases, J shed 2 bases, and the junction held 6 bases outside the gene matches. CDR3 length: 14 residues. Germline CDR1 SGHRS, CDR2 YFSETQ. CDR3: CASSMRTGAYEQYF. In nucleotides, the CDR3 is TGCGCCAGCAGCATGAGGACAGGCGCCTACGAGCAGTACTTC.